This T cell receptor beta chain came from a study of monozygotic twins with inflammatory bowel disease. CDR3 size: 12 residues. CDR1 is DFQATT, CDR2 SNEGSKA, per germline (reference sequence). The authors made each sample's cDNA in eight separate reactions. From the 5' RACE reads, TCRdb lists one entry per CDR3 protein and no DNA. The table lists roughly 150,000 distinct CDR3 sequences, with under 3.5% in the top ten. The clonotype originates from a human donor with ulcerative colitis or Crohn's disease, or a healthy co-twin of an affected twin (not recorded which). V and J are TRBV20-1 and TRBJ2-5. The sample comprised blood. The chain's CDR3 is CSARFADETQYF.